The sequence of this T cell receptor beta chain was determined in a study of pediatric ulcerative colitis (dated by TCRdb to between 2018 and 2021). With regard to the full study: Seven ulcerative colitis patients had pancolitis and two had left-sided colitis, with histology consistent with ulcerative colitis in all. From nine newly diagnosed, treatment-naive pediatric ulcerative colitis patients and four non-IBD control children, paired blood and rectal samples were collected. Using the Pediatric Ulcerative Colitis Activity Index, a couple of patients were classed as having mild disease, several as having moderate disease and three as having acute severe colitis. Study-wide conclusions, independent of this receptor: Clonal overlap between a subject's own blood and rectum was significantly greater in ulcerative colitis patients than in controls, which suggests more T cell trafficking to inflamed tissue. For technical reasons, the blood samples of two patients yielded substantially fewer templates, so those samples were excluded from the blood-rectal overlap analysis. Controls, mild-moderate and acute severe colitis patients were separated by rectal repertoire features, and reduced rectal diversity due to clonal expansions was observed in acute severe colitis. Two rectal CDR3 clonotypes were detected in all ulcerative colitis patients and were not detected in any of the controls. The healthy control group was small, consisting of only four individuals. Because the repertoires came from total lymphocyte DNA, rare subsets such as regulatory T cells may have patterns that are not reflected.

Concerning this clone itself: No antigen is known for it. Per-base qualities were not stored, and no clone one base away is much larger.

Before the diagnostic colonoscopy, none of the ulcerative colitis patients had been given any immunosuppressive medication. A blood sample was obtained concurrently with the colonoscopy. The Wizard kit (Promega) was used to extract genomic DNA from blood and intestinal samples. Using the immunoSEQ TRB Survey service, rearranged CDR3 beta regions were amplified from genomic DNA with multiplex V and J primers. To keep sequencing depth the same across samples, survey-level depth of up to 500,000 reads per sample was applied. The libraries were purified and pooled, then sequenced using Illumina technology. On the study's bioinformatics: Productive clonality, sample overlap, pairwise scatters, CDR3 beta length, V/D/J gene usage and productiveness were all assessed with the immunoSEQ online tools. Calculated diversity was defined as the number of unique rearrangements divided by total templates, multiplied by 100, and Shannon and Simpson indices were computed as well. Principal component analysis was performed on Z-score normalized data with the R prcomp function and the ggbiplot package. Morisita's index was used to quantify blood-rectal clonal overlap within each subject. Held by TCRdb, this immuneACCESS table contains in-frame sequences only and omits some clones. Under half of the omission traces to an unresolved V gene where checked; the cause of the rest is unknown. V and J calls and clone size are as listed in that table; D and trimming were resolved from the DNA. This sample has a few thousand clones in its table, and roughly 87% of those were observed once. Together, the top ten hold about 2% of the sample.

The germline V gene supplies CDR1 SGHDT and CDR2 YYEEEE. Germline trimming: 1 base from V, 2 bases from J; junction bases outside gene matches: 2. The CDR3 runs 14 amino acids, cysteine and phenylalanine included. Of the read, only the CDR3 DNA is kept; its 42 bases are in frame from base 1. This receptor was identified in a boy under 18 with mild ulcerative colitis. Sequenced input: blood. The V and J genes are TRBV5-6 and TRBJ2-7, and 8 junctional nucleotides match TRBD2. The CDR3: CASSLSGLAYEQYF. The bases are TGTGCCAGCAGCTTGTCGGGACTAGCCTACGAGCAGTACTTC.